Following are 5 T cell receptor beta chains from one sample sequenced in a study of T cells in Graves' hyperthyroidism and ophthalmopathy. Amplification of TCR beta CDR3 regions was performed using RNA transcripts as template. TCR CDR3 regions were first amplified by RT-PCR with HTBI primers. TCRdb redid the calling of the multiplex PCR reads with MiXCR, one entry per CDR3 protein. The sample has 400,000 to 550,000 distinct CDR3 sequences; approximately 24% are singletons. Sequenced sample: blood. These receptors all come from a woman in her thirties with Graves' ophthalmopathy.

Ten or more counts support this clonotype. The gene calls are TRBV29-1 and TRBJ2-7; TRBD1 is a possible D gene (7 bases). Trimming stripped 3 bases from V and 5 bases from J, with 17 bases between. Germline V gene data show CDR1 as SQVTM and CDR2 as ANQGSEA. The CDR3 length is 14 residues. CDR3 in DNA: TGCAGCGTTGAGGTCCGAGACAGGGAGGACGAGCAGTACTTC. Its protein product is CSVEVRDREDEQYF.

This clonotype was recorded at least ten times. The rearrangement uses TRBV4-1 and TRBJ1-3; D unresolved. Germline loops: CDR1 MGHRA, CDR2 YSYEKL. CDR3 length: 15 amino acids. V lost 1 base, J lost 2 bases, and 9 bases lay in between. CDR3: CASSQVGSPGNTIYF. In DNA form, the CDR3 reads TGCGCCAGCAGCCAAGTAGGGTCGCCTGGAAACACCATATATTTT.

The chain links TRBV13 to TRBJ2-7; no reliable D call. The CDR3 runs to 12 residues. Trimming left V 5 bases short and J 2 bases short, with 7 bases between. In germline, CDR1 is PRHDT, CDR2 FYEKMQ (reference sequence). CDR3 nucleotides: TGTGCCAGCAGCCCGTGGGCCTACGAGCAGTACTTC. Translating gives CASSPWAYEQYF.

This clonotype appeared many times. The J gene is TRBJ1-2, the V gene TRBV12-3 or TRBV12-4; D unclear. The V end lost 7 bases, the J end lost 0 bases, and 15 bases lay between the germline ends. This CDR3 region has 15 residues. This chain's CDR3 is CASIQREAANYGYTF. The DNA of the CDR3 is TGTGCCAGCATTCAAAGGGAGGCGGCTAACTATGGCTACACCTTC.

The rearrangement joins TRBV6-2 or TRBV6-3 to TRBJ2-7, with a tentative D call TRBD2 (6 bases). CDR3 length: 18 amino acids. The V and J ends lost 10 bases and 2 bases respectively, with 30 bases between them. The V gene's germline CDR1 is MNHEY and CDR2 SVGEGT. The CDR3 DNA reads TGTGCCACCCTTGGTGGCCTACCCCGGCGGGAAAGACCCTACGAGCAGTACTTC. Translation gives CATLGGLPRRERPYEQYF.